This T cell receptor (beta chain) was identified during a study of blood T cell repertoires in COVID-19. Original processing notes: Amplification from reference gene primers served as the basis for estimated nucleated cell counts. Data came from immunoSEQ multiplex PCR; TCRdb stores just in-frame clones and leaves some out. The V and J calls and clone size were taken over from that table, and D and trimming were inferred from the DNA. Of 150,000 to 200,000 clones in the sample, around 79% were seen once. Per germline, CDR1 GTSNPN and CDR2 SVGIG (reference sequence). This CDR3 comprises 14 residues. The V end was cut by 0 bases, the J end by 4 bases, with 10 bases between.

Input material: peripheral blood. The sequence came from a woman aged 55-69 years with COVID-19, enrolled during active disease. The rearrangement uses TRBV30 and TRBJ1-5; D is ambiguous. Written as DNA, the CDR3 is TGTGCCTGGAGTGTACTGGGGAGAAATCAGCCCCAGCATTTT. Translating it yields CAWSVLGRNQPQHF.